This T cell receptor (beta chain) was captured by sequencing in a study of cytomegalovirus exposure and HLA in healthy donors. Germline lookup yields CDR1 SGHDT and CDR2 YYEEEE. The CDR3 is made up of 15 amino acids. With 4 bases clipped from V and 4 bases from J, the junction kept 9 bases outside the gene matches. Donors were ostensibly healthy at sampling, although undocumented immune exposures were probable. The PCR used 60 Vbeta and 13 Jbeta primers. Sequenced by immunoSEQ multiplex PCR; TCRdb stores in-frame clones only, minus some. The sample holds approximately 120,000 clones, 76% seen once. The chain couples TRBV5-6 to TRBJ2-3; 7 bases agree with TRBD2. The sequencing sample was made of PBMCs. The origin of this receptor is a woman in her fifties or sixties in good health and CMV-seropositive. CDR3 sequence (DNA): TGTGCCAGCAGCGCCGGCGGGAGTATGTCAGATACGCAGTATTTT. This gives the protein CASSAGGSMSDTQYF.